This TCR beta chain was identified during a study of blood T cells in healthy people across ages. Study-level findings and limits: Fewer expanded clones and more diversity marked long-lived versus aged donors. One million T cells yielded diversity estimates that were considered underestimates.

This clonotype has more than one count but fewer than ten. The target antigen is unknown. V was cut by 6 bases and J by 5 bases, with 16 bases left in between. The germline gives CDR1 MNHEY, CDR2 SMNVEV (reference sequence). This CDR3 comprises 15 residues. A J-beta primer mix and a sample-barcoded 5' primer were used in a second PCR of about 6 to 12 cycles. In TCRdb, the 5' RACE reads were re-called with MiXCR into one record per CDR3 protein. The data contain about 650,000 distinct CDR3 sequences, roughly half of them singletons. The chain joins TRBV27 to TRBJ2-2, with D possibly being TRBD1 (6 bases). The clonotype originates from a woman older than 75 in good health. The sequenced sample was blood. CDR3 region: CASRPGHWSTGELFF. The CDR3 region has the DNA TGTGCCAGCAGGCCGGGACATTGGTCAACCGGGGAGCTGTTTTTT.